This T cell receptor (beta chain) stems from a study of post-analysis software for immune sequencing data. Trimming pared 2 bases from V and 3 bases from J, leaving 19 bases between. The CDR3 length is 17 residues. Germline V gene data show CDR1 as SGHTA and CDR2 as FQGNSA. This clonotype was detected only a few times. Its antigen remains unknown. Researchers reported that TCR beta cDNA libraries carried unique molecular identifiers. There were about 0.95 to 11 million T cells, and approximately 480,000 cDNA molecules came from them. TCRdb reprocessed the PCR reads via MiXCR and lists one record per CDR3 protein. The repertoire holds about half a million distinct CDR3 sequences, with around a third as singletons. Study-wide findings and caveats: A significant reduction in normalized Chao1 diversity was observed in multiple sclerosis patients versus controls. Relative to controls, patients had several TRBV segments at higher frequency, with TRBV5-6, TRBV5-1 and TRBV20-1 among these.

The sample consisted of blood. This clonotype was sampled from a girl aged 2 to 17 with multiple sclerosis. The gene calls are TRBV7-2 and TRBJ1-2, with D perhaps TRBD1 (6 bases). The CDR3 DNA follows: TGTGCCAGCAGCTTACCTAAGTACAGGGAGGATGACTATGGCTACACCTTC. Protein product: CASSLPKYREDDYGYTF. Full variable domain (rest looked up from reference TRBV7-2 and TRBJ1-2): GAGVSQSPSNKVTEKGKDVELRCDPISGHTALYWYRQSLGQGLEFLIYFQGNSAPDKSGLPSDRFSAERTGGSVSTLTIQRTQQEDSAVYLCASSLPKYREDDYGYTFGSGTRLTVV.